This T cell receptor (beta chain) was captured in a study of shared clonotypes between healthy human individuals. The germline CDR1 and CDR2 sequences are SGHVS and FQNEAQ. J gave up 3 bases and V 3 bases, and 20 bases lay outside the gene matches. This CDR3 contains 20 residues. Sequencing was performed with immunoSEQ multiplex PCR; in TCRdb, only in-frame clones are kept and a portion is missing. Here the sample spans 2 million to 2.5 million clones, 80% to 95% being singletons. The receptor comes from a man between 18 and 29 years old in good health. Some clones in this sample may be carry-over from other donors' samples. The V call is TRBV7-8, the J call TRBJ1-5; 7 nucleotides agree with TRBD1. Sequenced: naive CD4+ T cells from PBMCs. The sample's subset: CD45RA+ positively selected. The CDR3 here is CASSFSGNGQAIRYNQPQHF. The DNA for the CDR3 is TGTGCCAGCAGCTTTTCGGGGAATGGACAGGCGATAAGGTACAATCAGCCCCAGCATTTT.